The source of this T cell receptor beta chain is a study of T cell responses to AZD1222 COVID-19 vaccine. Whole-study results and caveats: Two AZD1222 doses significantly raised spike-specific TCR breadth and depth over controls. Samples come after the peak T cell response, not at day 14. Baseline seropositivity characterized only a handful of AZD1222 recipients. Nearly half of the spike-specific TCRs reportedly recognize variant regions that carry no mutations.

Trimming stripped 4 bases from V and 4 bases from J, with 10 bases between. Germline V gives CDR1 MNHEY, CDR2 SMNVEV (reference sequence). This CDR3 contains 14 residues. Details on this clone: Its target is unknown.

Sequencing used immunoSEQ multiplex PCR; TCRdb keeps in-frame clones, though not all of them. This table holds tens of thousands of clones, roughly 84% found once. The chain links TRBV27 to TRBJ1-4; possibly TRBD1 for D (6 bases). The TCR originated in an adult in good health. Here the sequenced sample was peripheral blood, taken on day 0 of AZD1222 vaccination. The CDR3 DNA is TGTGCCAGCAGTTACAGGGCCGTTAATGAAAAACTGTTTTTT. Its translation is CASSYRAVNEKLFF.